A selection of T cell receptor beta chains follows, all from one sample in a study of blood T cells in healthy people across ages. TCRdb passed the 5' RACE reads through MiXCR, listing each CDR3 protein once. Of more than 800,000 distinct CDR3 sequences listed, less than 50% are singletons. The sample taken for sequencing was blood. Receptors originate from a woman aged 55-75 years in good health. The CDR3 runs from the conserved cysteine through the conserved F or W. Fields, in order: D gene, J gene, clone size, V gene, CDR3 DNA, CDR3 protein. A D gene is named only where the DNA matches it firmly. The size entry is marked missing in some rows and otherwise reads once, few, many or a size class.

>-|TRBJ2-1|-|TRBV18
TGTGCCAGCTCACCAGCGTCGGCAGGGAGCTACAATGAGCAGTTCTTC
CASSPASAGSYNEQFF
>-|TRBJ2-3|-|TRBV6-1
TGTGCCAGCATCGAGTATTGGAGCACAGATACGCAGTATTTT
CASIEYWSTDTQYF
>-|TRBJ1-2|few|TRBV12-3/TRBV12-4
TGTGCCAGCAGTTTAAACGGCTATGGCTACACCTTC
CASSLNGYGYTF
>TRBD2|TRBJ2-7|-|TRBV3-1
TGTGCCAGCAGTCCCGGACTAGCGGGACAGTACGAGCAGTACTTC
CASSPGLAGQYEQYF
>-|TRBJ2-2|-|TRBV3-1
TGTGCCAGCAGCAGCGGGTGGAGCGGGGAGCTGTTTTTT
CASSSGWSGELFF
>-|TRBJ2-3|-|TRBV11-1
TGTGCCAGCAGCAGACCCTGGGTGAACACAGATACGCAGTATTTT
CASSRPWVNTDTQYF
>-|TRBJ2-7|many|TRBV29-1
TGCAGCGTTGGGGAGACCTACGAGCAGTACTTC
CSVGETYEQYF
>-|TRBJ2-7|few|TRBV27
TGTGCCAGCAGCCCAAGGGTGTACTACGAGCAGTACTTC
CASSPRVYYEQYF
>-|TRBJ2-3|-|TRBV12-3/TRBV12-4
TGTGCCAGCAACTCCCGCAGAGGGCCCCTGGATACGCAGTATTTT
CASNSRRGPLDTQYF
>TRBD2|TRBJ2-1|-|TRBV7-9
TGTGCCAGCAGCTACCTAACTAGCGGGGTATACAATGAGCAGTTCTTC
CASSYLTSGVYNEQFF
>-|TRBJ1-1|once|TRBV2
TGTGCCAGCAGTCAAATCATGAACACTGAAGCTTTCTTT
CASSQIMNTEAFF
>-|TRBJ2-7|many|TRBV18
TGTGCCAGCTCACCACCGACTCGTTCCTACGAGCAGTACTTC
CASSPPTRSYEQYF
>-|TRBJ1-5|-|TRBV12-3/TRBV12-4
TGTGCCAGCAGCACGAAATGGGGGTCCCCCCAGCATTTT
CASSTKWGSPQHF
>TRBD2|TRBJ2-1|-|TRBV28
TGTGCCAGCAGTTTGGCCGGGACTAATAGCTACAATGAGCAGTTCTTC
CASSLAGTNSYNEQFF
>TRBD1|TRBJ1-1|-|TRBV5-1
TGCGCCAGCAGCTTGGGCTCGGGACAGGGGACGATGAACACTGAAGCTTTCTTT
CASSLGSGQGTMNTEAFF